This entry lists 19 T cell receptor beta chains sequenced from one sample in a study of OX40 agonist ivuxolimab in advanced cancers. TCRdb's table, derived via immunoSEQ multiplex PCR, lists solely in-frame clones and lacks some. Here the sample spans approximately 70,000 clones, roughly nine tenths being singletons. The sequencing here drew on CD4+ or CD8+ T cells sorted from blood, taken in a trial of the OX40 agonist ivuxolimab. The origin of the receptors is an adult with an advanced solid tumor such as melanoma, head and neck, liver or kidney cancer.

The chain recombines TRBV13 with TRBJ2-5; 7 nucleotides line up with TRBD1. Germline V gives CDR1 PRHDT, CDR2 FYEKMQ (reference sequence). The CDR3 loop spans 13 amino acids. V lost 5 bases and J lost 4; bases outside the gene matches: 4. CDR3 in amino acids: CASSRQGAETQYF. For the CDR3, the DNA is TGTGCCAGCAGCCGACAGGGAGCAGAGACCCAGTACTTC.

The chain employs TRBV28 and TRBJ1-2; D is unclear. Germline CDR1 MDHEN, CDR2 SYDVKM. V was shortened by 6 bases and J by 7 bases, with 15 bases between the two germline ends. The CDR3 covers 13 residues. The CDR3 region has the DNA TGTGCCAGCAGCACCGGGAGTCCGGGTGGCTACACCTTC. Translating it yields CASSTGSPGGYTF.

The CDR3 loop reads CASSPFTSSGNTIYF. The CDR3 DNA sequence: TGTGCCAGCTCACCTTTCACCAGCTCTGGAAACACCATATATTTT. This chain joins TRBV18 and TRBJ1-3; D gene ambiguous. The CDR3 is 15 amino acids. The germline V and J ends were trimmed by 3 bases and 0 bases, with 9 bases remaining between them. The germline V gene encodes CDR1 KGHSH and CDR2 LQKENI.

In its sample, this clone was seen a few times. This sequence joins TRBV27 and TRBJ1-4; 9 nucleotides line up with TRBD1. Germline loops: CDR1 MNHEY, CDR2 SMNVEV (reference sequence). This CDR3 contains 13 residues. V was pared by 8 bases and J by 7 bases, with 5 bases of the junction left unmatched. CDR3: CASSGTGFEKLFF. In DNA form, the CDR3 reads TGTGCCAGCTCCGGGACAGGGTTTGAAAAACTGTTTTTT.

This chain links TRBV27 with TRBJ1-4; perhaps TRBD1 as D (5 bases). Per the germline V gene, CDR1 is MNHEY and CDR2 is SMNVEV (reference sequence). This CDR3 is 15 amino acids long. Trimming stripped 5 bases from V and 4 bases from J, with 14 bases between. CDR3 nucleotide sequence: TGTGCCAGCAGTATGACGGGACTGTTTAATGAAAAACTGTTTTTT. It translates to CASSMTGLFNEKLFF.

The V and J genes are TRBV2 and TRBJ1-6, with 8 bases identical to TRBD1. The V and J ends lost 4 bases and 7 bases, in that order; junction bases with no gene match: 3. The germline CDR1 and CDR2 sequences are SNHLY and FYNNEI. The CDR3 spans 14 residues. The CDR3 reads CASSVGTGNSPLHF. In DNA, the CDR3 is TGTGCCAGCAGTGTCGGGACAGGCAATTCACCCCTCCACTTT.

The chain links TRBV6-5 to TRBJ2-7; TRBD2 matches 10 bases. Looked up from germline, CDR1 is MNHEY and CDR2 is SVGAGI. CDR3 size: 15 residues. Trimming cost V 5 bases and J 1 base; bases outside gene matches: 5. The CDR3, as DNA: TGTGCCAGCAGTCGCGAACTAGCGGGGTCCTACGAGCAGTACTTC. This sequence encodes CASSRELAGSYEQYF.

To note about this clone: An end of the junction differs from the germline gene, which may be a read error. This chain uses TRBV7-7 with TRBJ2-3; 13 nucleotides match TRBD2. CDR1 SSHAT and CDR2 FNYEAQ come from the germline V gene (reference sequence). CDR3 length: 18 amino acids. CDR3 bases: TGTGCTAGCAGCCCGCGACTAGCGGGGGGATCTAGCACAGATACGCAGTATTTT. Amino acids: CASSPRLAGGSSTDTQYF.

This chain joins TRBV2 and TRBJ2-5, with a possible D match to TRBD2 (5 bases). This CDR3 is 13 amino acids long. Germline V gene data show CDR1 as SNHLY and CDR2 as FYNNEI. V lost 7 bases, J lost 5 bases, and 14 bases lay in between. CDR3 protein: CASNGLLMETQYF. The CDR3 DNA follows: TGTGCCAGCAACGGACTTTTGATGGAGACCCAGTACTTC. The variable domain in full, with the rest retrieved from reference TRBV2 and TRBJ2-5, is EPEVTQTPSHQVTQMGQEVILRCVPISNHLYFYWYRQILGQKVEFLVSFYNNEISEKSEIFDDQFSVERPDGSNFTLKIRSTKLEDSAMYFCASNGLLMETQYFGPGTRLLVL.

The CDR3 protein is CASSQTSGPGNEQFF. The CDR3 nucleotides are TGTGCCAGCAGCCAGACTAGCGGACCTGGGAATGAGCAGTTCTTC. This chain uses TRBV7-6 with TRBJ2-1; 9 bases align to TRBD2. The CDR3 has 15 amino acids. Germline loops: CDR1 SGHVS, CDR2 FNYEAQ. J was trimmed by 7 bases and V by 5 bases; bases with no gene match: 9. Full variable domain (outside the CDR3, taken from reference TRBV7-6 and TRBJ2-1): GAGVSQSPRYKVTKRGQDVALRCDPISGHVSLYWYRQALGQGPEFLTYFNYEAQQDKSGLPNDRFSAERPEGSISTLTIQRTEQRDSAMYRCASSQTSGPGNEQFFGPGTRLTVL.

The chain joins TRBV2 to TRBJ1-5, with 7 bases fitting TRBD1. This CDR3 comprises 13 residues. V lost 9 bases, J lost 3 bases, and 5 bases stayed unmatched. The germline V gene encodes CDR1 SNHLY and CDR2 FYNNEI. CDR3 sequence (DNA): TGTGCCAGTGCTGGGACAGTCAATCAGCCCCAGCATTTT. Encoded protein: CASAGTVNQPQHF.

This rearrangement joins TRBV5-4 to TRBJ2-5; D may be TRBD1 (6 bases). Trimming pared 0 bases from V and 5 bases from J, leaving 11 bases between. CDR1 and CDR2 (germline): SGHNT, YYREEE (reference sequence). The CDR3 contains 14 residues. This chain's CDR3 is CASSLDRVLETQYF. The CDR3 coding sequence is TGTGCCAGCAGCTTGGACAGGGTGCTGGAGACCCAGTACTTC.

V and J are TRBV5-6 and TRBJ2-1; 13 bases fit TRBD2. V trimming: 4 bases; J trimming: 8 bases; junction bases outside the gene matches: 6. CDR1 and CDR2 (germline): SGHDT, YYEEEE. This CDR3 region has 15 residues. CDR3 residues: CASSVTSGGTYEQFF. As DNA, the CDR3 is TGTGCCAGCAGCGTGACTAGCGGGGGGACGTATGAGCAGTTCTTC.

The chain couples TRBV18 to TRBJ2-5; no clear D gene. Trimming left V 2 bases short and J 5 bases short, with 15 bases between. The CDR3 consists of 15 residues. Germline CDR1 reads KGHSH; CDR2 reads LQKENI. CDR3 nucleotides: TGTGCCAGCTCACCATTGGGCTCCCCCAAGGAGACCCAGTACTTC. The encoded protein is CASSPLGSPKETQYF.

J is TRBJ1-3 and V is TRBV27, with D perhaps matching TRBD1 (6 bases). Germline values: CDR1 MNHEY, CDR2 SMNVEV (reference sequence). V was cut by 5 bases and J by 4 bases, with 18 bases left in between. The CDR3 is 16 residues long. The CDR3, as DNA: TGTGCCAGCAGTCTGAACAGGGCCAGCGCCGGAAACACCATATATTTT. Amino acid sequence: CASSLNRASAGNTIYF.

This chain joins TRBV11-2 and TRBJ1-2, with D possibly being TRBD1 (5 bases). Looked up from germline, CDR1 is SGHAT and CDR2 is FQNNGV. The V and J ends lost 5 bases and 8 bases respectively, with 12 bases between them. The CDR3 spans 12 residues. The CDR3 is CASSAGSRGYTF. The CDR3 DNA is TGTGCCAGCAGCGCAGGGTCCCGGGGCTACACCTTC.

To note about this clone: The junction differs from germline at one of its ends, possibly a read error. This chain joins TRBV7-7 and TRBJ2-1; 8 positions agree with TRBD1. Germline CDR1 and CDR2: SSHAT and FNYEAQ (reference sequence). This CDR3 is built from 15 residues. Here the CDR3 reads CASSLEQGVINEQFF. The CDR3 bases are TGTGCTAGCAGCTTGGAACAGGGGGTAATCAATGAGCAGTTCTTC.

This chain connects TRBV11-2 to TRBJ2-1; 11 nucleotides agree with TRBD2. CDR3 length equals 14 residues. In germline, CDR1 is SGHAT, CDR2 FQNNGV. V trimming: 3 bases; J trimming: 10 bases; junction bases outside the gene matches: 5. CDR3 residues: CASSFSGTSGEQFF. The CDR3 DNA follows: TGTGCCAGCAGCTTTAGTGGGACTAGCGGCGAGCAGTTCTTC.

The chain has TRBV27 and TRBJ2-3; 7 bases fit TRBD2. This CDR3 is 14 amino acids long. Germline trimming cut 8 bases from V and 8 bases from J; bases unmatched to any gene: 13. CDR1 is MNHEY and CDR2 is SMNVEV in the germline V gene (reference sequence). The CDR3 bases are TGTGCCAGCGCAGCGGGGACGCCCCCTACTACGCAGTATTTT. It yields the protein CASAAGTPPTTQYF.